This TCR beta chain was retrieved from a study of cytomegalovirus exposure and HLA in healthy donors. Germline loops: CDR1 MNHGY, CDR2 SVAAGI. Trimming stripped 4 bases from V and 1 base from J, with 10 bases between. The CDR3 has 15 residues. Notes on this clone: Its antigen is as yet unknown.

The study ran its PCR with 60 Vbeta and 13 Jbeta primers. Libraries were prepared by immunoSEQ multiplex PCR; TCRdb keeps only in-frame clonotypes and omits some of them. Among approximately 260,000 clones listed, roughly four fifths were seen once. Findings and caveats of the study: An analysis done earlier found most TCR beta V segments productive about 90% or about 30% of the time. Listed as cytomegalovirus-associated were 170 or so TCR beta chains. Most TCR sequences were seen very rarely across donors, but some public TCRs occurred in many.

This receptor was obtained from a woman aged 40 to 49 in good health and CMV-seropositive. The sequencing input was PBMCs. The chain has TRBV6-9 and TRBJ2-2; D perhaps matches TRBD2 (5 bases). This chain's CDR3 is CASSSGSENTGELFF. DNA for the CDR3: TGTGCCAGCAGTTCGGGGTCGGAGAACACCGGGGAGCTGTTTTTT.